This T cell receptor (beta chain) comes out of a study of OX40 agonist ivuxolimab in advanced cancers. Context from the whole study: The costimulatory receptor OX40 (CD134) was targeted by ivuxolimab, a fully human IgG2 agonistic monoclonal antibody. Intravenous ivuxolimab was administered to patients every 2 weeks at six dose levels: 0.01, 0.1, 0.3, 1.5, 3 and 10 mg/kg. Of the roughly 53 patients in dose escalation, some 19 had hepatocellular carcinoma, some 15 had melanoma, 9 had renal cell carcinoma and 9 had head and neck cancer. A male proportion of roughly 85% and a mean age of approximately 55 years, ranging from roughly 20 to 80, were recorded for the dose-escalation cohort. Patients were allowed to have had prior anti-PD-1, anti-PD-L1 or anti-CTLA-4 therapy, and 30% to 40% of the dose-escalation patients had been treated with checkpoint inhibitors. Partial responses were achieved by three dose-escalation patients, of whom one had hepatocellular carcinoma and two had cutaneous melanoma. Peripheral TCRbeta sequencing was intended to test whether TCR sequence diversity was altered and clonal T-cell expansion was caused by ivuxolimab. The monotherapy dose-escalation portion (N of about 50 patients) of the phase I ivuxolimab trial is reported in the paper.

CDR1 LGHNA and CDR2 YNFKEQ are derived from the germline V gene. V lost 0 bases and J lost 11 bases, and the count of bases not matched to a germline gene is 13. The CDR3, cysteine through phenylalanine, is 16 amino acids long. This entry keeps only the CDR3 DNA: 48 bases, framed from base 1. Broader findings and caveats from the paper: In the 0.1-3.0 mg/kg groups, partial responders were among the patients with the lowest normalized peripheral clonal expansion, particularly in CD8+ T cells. Low levels of normalized T-cell clonal expansion were also shown by some nonresponding patients. On average, CD8+ T cells showed more expanded clones than CD4+ T cells after ivuxolimab. Clonal expansion of both CD4+ and CD8+ blood T cells was observed from baseline to week 6 at doses 0.1 to 3.0 mg/kg. The antigen specificity of the peripheral T cells that underwent clonal expansion was not determined.

Patients with autoimmune disease history or receiving systemic immunosuppression were excluded from the trial. In every dose cohort, peripheral blood was drawn for TCR sequencing at baseline, cycle 4 day 1, and cycle 7 day 1. Samples were obtained from an open-label, multicenter, first-in-human phase I dose-escalation trial of ivuxolimab. Adults with locally advanced or metastatic head and neck squamous cell, hepatocellular, melanoma or renal cell carcinoma were enrolled in the trial. Before TCR sequencing, CD4+ T cells and CD8+ T cells were sorted from peripheral blood as separate populations. In regard to this clone: Its antigen target is currently unknown. No per-base quality is available; no much larger clone lies one base away.

For sequencing of the TCRbeta CDR3 region, genomic DNA was extracted from the sorted cells. TCRbeta CDR3 regions were sequenced using the immunoSEQ Assay. TCRdb took this table from immuneACCESS and kept in-frame rearrangements with V and J called. Such tables lack part of the clones; where checked against another copy, unresolved V genes explain under half of the gap, and the rest is unexplained. Counted in this sample were about 110,000 clones; approximately 89% of them appeared once. The biggest ten clones account for around 0.26% of the sample. Recombination joined TRBV4-2 with TRBJ1-1, and 9 bases in between align with TRBD1. Sequenced material: CD4+ or CD8+ T cells sorted from blood, taken in a trial of the OX40 agonist ivuxolimab. The sequence came from an adult with an advanced solid tumor such as melanoma, head and neck, liver or kidney cancer. This receptor has the CDR3 CASSQDGTGLFQGAFF. The DNA is as follows: TGTGCCAGCAGCCAAGATGGGACAGGGCTTTTCCAGGGGGCTTTCTTT.